Listed below are T cell receptor beta chains from one sample, sequenced in a study of PD-L1 blockade in urothelial cancer. Libraries were prepared by immunoSEQ multiplex PCR; TCRdb keeps only in-frame clonotypes and omits some of them. The data hold some 52,000 clones, with about 68% observed a single time. Material: PBMCs, obtained around atezolizumab (anti-PD-L1) treatment. These receptors originate from a man aged 65 to 79 with urothelial cancer. CDR3s include the opening cysteine and the closing phenylalanine or tryptophan. A D gene is named only where the DNA matches it firmly. Size tells how often a clone was seen (once, few, many) or the class of an expanded clone, and some rows leave it out.

NA	TRBV7-2	TRBD1	TRBJ2-3	TGTGCCAGCAGCCCAGGACAGGGGTGGGATACGCAGTATTTT	CASSPGQGWDTQYF
NA	TRBV19	TRBD1	TRBJ2-2	TGTGCCAGTAGTATTCCGCAATGGGACAGGGCGGATGGGAACACCGGGGAGCTGTTTTTT	CASSIPQWDRADGNTGELFF
NA	TRBV6-1	TRBD1	TRBJ1-4	TGTGCCAGCAGTGCCAATTCGCCAGGGACAGATAATGAAAAACTGTTTTTT	CASSANSPGTDNEKLFF
NA	TRBV6-5	TRBD1	TRBJ1-5	TGTGCCAGCAGTTACCGACAGGGGGGGGCAAATCAGCCCCAGCATTTT	CASSYRQGGANQPQHF
few	TRBV27	NA	TRBJ2-2	TGTGCCAGCAGTTTGGGCGTGACAGTCCCAGGCGGGGAGCTGTTTTTT	CASSLGVTVPGGELFF
NA	TRBV5-4	TRBD1	TRBJ1-2	TGTGCCAGCAGCTTGCCCGGGACAGGGTTCTTTGAAAACACCTTC	CASSLPGTGFFENTF
NA	TRBV18	NA	TRBJ1-2	TGTGCCAGCTCACCGGGGGGGGCTGACTATGGCTACACCTTC	CASSPGGADYGYTF
NA	TRBV21-1	NA	TRBJ2-5	TGTGCCAGCAGCAAAGCGATAGGACAATACCAAGAGACCCAGTACTTC	CASSKAIGQYQETQYF
NA	TRBV6-5	NA	TRBJ1-5	TGTGCCAGCAGTTACTCGCAGATTAGCAATCAGCCCCAGCATTTT	CASSYSQISNQPQHF
NA	TRBV9	TRBD2	TRBJ2-1	TGTGCCAGCAGCGTTACGACTAGCGGGAGGGCCCGGGATGAGCAGTTCTTC	CASSVTTSGRARDEQFF
NA	TRBV2	NA	TRBJ1-6	TGTGCCAGCGTGGACATCCATAATTCACCCCTCCACTTT	CASVDIHNSPLHF
NA	TRBV29-1	NA	TRBJ1-1	TGCAGCGTAGGACATCGCGGCGCGGGAACTGAAGCTTTCTTT	CSVGHRGAGTEAFF
NA	TRBV11-2	NA	TRBJ1-4	TGTGCCAGCAGCTTAGCTATTAATGAAAAACTGTTTTTT	CASSLAINEKLFF
few	TRBV19	NA	TRBJ1-2	TGTGCCAGTAGTATGGACAGCCTCTATGGCTACACCTTC	CASSMDSLYGYTF
NA	TRBV11-3	NA	TRBJ1-1	TGTGCCAGCAGCTTAGGAAGTAGACAGGTCGCTGAAGCTTTCTTT	CASSLGSRQVAEAFF
NA	TRBV19	TRBD1	TRBJ2-2	TGTGCCAGTTTACGTCCCGGGACAGGGATTGGGGACACCGGGGAGCTGTTTTTT	CASLRPGTGIGDTGELFF
NA	TRBV29-1	TRBD2	TRBJ2-1	TGCAGCGCCAGCGGGACTTCTTGGCGCGGGCAGTTCTTC	CSASGTSWRGQFF
NA	TRBV27	TRBD2	TRBJ2-5	TGTGCCAGCAGTTTAGGCCCGGGACTAGCGGAAGAGACCCAGTACTTC	CASSLGPGLAEETQYF
NA	TRBV5-1	NA	TRBJ2-5	TGCGCCAGCAGTAAGGGAGGTAACCAAGAGACCCAGTACTTC	CASSKGGNQETQYF
NA	TRBV7-2	TRBD1	TRBJ2-2	TGTGCCAGCAGCCTTAGGGGACAGGGTTGGACCGGGGAGCTGTTTTTT	CASSLRGQGWTGELFF
NA	TRBV7-3	TRBD2	TRBJ2-1	TGTGCCAGCAGCCTACAAGCGGGAGAAGTCGATGAGCAGTTCTTC	CASSLQAGEVDEQFF
few	TRBV6-5	NA	TRBJ2-7	TGTGCCAGCAGCCCGACAGGCTACGAGCAGTACTTC	CASSPTGYEQYF